Sequencing of this TCR beta chain was carried out in a study of cytomegalovirus exposure and HLA in healthy donors. Study-level points and caveats: Most TCR beta V segments were productive about 87% or about 30% of the time in an earlier analysis. Evidence from a later analysis indicated that most CMV-associated TCR beta chains looked HLA-restricted. TCR association rates varied by HLA locus in a later analysis, with DRB1 highest and HLA-C lowest.

Regarding this clone: The antigen is not known.

The germline V gene encodes CDR1 LNHDA and CDR2 SQIVND (reference sequence). The V and J ends lost 7 bases and 5 bases respectively, with 18 bases between them. The CDR3 loop spans 15 amino acids. Both 60 Vbeta primers and 13 Jbeta primers went into the PCR. How the authors handled the data: Later, an analysis found about 83 million unique TCR beta chains, and about 10 million of these were shared. Here immunoSEQ multiplex PCR was the method, and the copy in TCRdb shows in-frame clones only, minus some. The DNA was the basis for D and trimming; V, J and clone size are from that table. Among about 160,000 clones listed, 70% to 90% were seen once.

The source of this sequence is a woman aged 18 to 35 in good health and CMV-seronegative. The J gene is TRBJ2-1, the V gene TRBV19; a possible D gene is TRBD2 (6 bases). The sequenced material came from PBMCs. The CDR3 loop reads CASKNKGLINNEQFF. As DNA, the CDR3 is TGTGCCAGTAAAAACAAGGGACTGATTAACAATGAGCAGTTCTTC.